This entry is about one T cell receptor (beta chain). Its antigen is unknown. V was pared by 3 bases and J by 0 bases, with 9 bases between. CDR1 is KGHSY and CDR2 is FQNENV in the germline V gene. CDR3 length: 14 residues. The TCR library protocol was used to attach unique molecular identifiers. These identifiers were attached to individual cDNA molecules. TCRdb fed the 5' RACE reads into MiXCR, producing one record per CDR3 protein. The data contain about 50,000 distinct CDR3 sequences, about 9.3% of them seen just once; the ten biggest clones take up approximately 15%. This sample was taken from a study of early T cells in non-severe SARS-CoV-2 infection. Study in general: Alpha and beta chains were unpaired, from unsorted whole-blood bulk RNA.

The study, taken as a whole, reports: Comparison of clonotypes with VDJdb favored anti-spike CD8 responses while missing private and CD4 specificities.

This receptor was taken from an adult who was a healthcare worker with PCR-confirmed SARS-CoV-2 infection or an uninfected control (not recorded which). The rearrangement links TRBV16 to TRBJ2-7, with D uncertain. The sequenced sample was whole blood. The CDR3 region is CASSHYRTSYEQYF. The CDR3 DNA follows: TGTGCCAGCAGCCATTACCGGACCTCCTACGAGCAGTACTTC.